This passage covers 23 T cell receptor beta chains from one sample sequenced in a study of shared clonotypes between healthy human individuals. Measured with immunoSEQ multiplex PCR; TCRdb has only the in-frame clones, and not every one. The repertoire holds about 1 million clones, with more than 60% as singletons. Source material: memory CD4+ T cells sorted from blood. Subset here: CD45RA-negative fraction. The receptors were sampled from a man between 18 and 35 years old in good health.

This rearrangement joins TRBV6-1 to TRBJ1-2; no definite D call. From germline, CDR1 is MNHNS and CDR2 SASEGT. The V end was cut by 1 base, the J end by 8 bases, with 5 bases between. This CDR3 has 11 amino acids. CDR3 sequence reads: CASSEVRGYTF. CDR3 bases: TGTGCCAGCAGTGAAGTGCGCGGCTACACCTTC.

This clone was recorded only once. This sample also contains other DNA sequences that code for the same CDR3. The chain couples TRBV6-5 to TRBJ1-1; D is unresolved. The CDR3 contains 14 residues. Germline assignment: CDR1 MNHEY and CDR2 SVGAGI. The V and J ends lost 0 bases and 1 base respectively, with 6 bases between them. As DNA, the CDR3 is TGTGCCAGCAGTTACTCGTTGGGGAACACTGAAGCTTTCTTT. Amino acid sequence: CASSYSLGNTEAFF.

The chain employs TRBV10-3 and TRBJ2-2; D gene uncertain. Deletions cut 0 bases from V and 1 base from J, with 3 bases between. Germline CDR1 ENHRY, CDR2 SYGVKD. There are 14 residues in the CDR3. The CDR3 here is CAISESLNTGELFF. The CDR3 nucleotides are TGTGCCATCAGTGAGTCTCTGAACACCGGGGAGCTGTTTTTT.

V is TRBV19 and J is TRBJ1-1, with TRBD1 as a possible D gene (5 bases). V lost 2 bases, J lost 5 bases, and 15 bases lay in between. The CDR3 length is 15 residues. CDR1 and CDR2 from the germline V gene are LNHDA and SQIVND (reference sequence). The CDR3 region is CASSIFGREKTEAFF. CDR3 DNA: TGTGCCAGTAGTATATTCGGCAGGGAGAAGACTGAAGCTTTCTTT.

The chain links TRBV29-1 to TRBJ2-1; possibly TRBD2 for D (7 bases). This CDR3 region has 15 residues. V lost 3 bases and J 8 bases, leaving 20 bases between the germline ends. From germline, CDR1 is SQVTM and CDR2 ANQGSEA. CDR3 amino acids: CSVEGGRRTAYEQFF. The CDR3 DNA follows: TGCAGCGTTGAGGGGGGGCGGCGAACCGCATATGAGCAGTTCTTC.

The chain carries TRBV5-6 and TRBJ1-6, with D perhaps TRBD1 (5 bases). Germline V lookup: CDR1 SGHDT, CDR2 YYEEEE. V lost 4 bases, J lost 1 base, and 12 bases lay in between. This CDR3 region has 16 residues. The CDR3 loop is CASSKDGGSYNSPLHF. CDR3 DNA sequence: TGTGCCAGCAGCAAGGATGGGGGGTCCTATAATTCACCCCTCCACTTT.

The chain uses TRBV7-2 and TRBJ1-5; D perhaps matches TRBD1 (5 bases). Germline V lookup: CDR1 SGHTA, CDR2 FQGNSA. The CDR3 is 13 amino acids. V dropped 1 base and J dropped 8 bases, with 9 bases sitting between them. The DNA for the CDR3 is TGTGCCAGCAGCTTAGGAGGGGTCAAGCCCCAGCATTTT. Encoded protein: CASSLGGVKPQHF. Together with reference TRBV7-2 and TRBJ1-5, the CDR3 gives the full variable domain: GAGVSQSPSNKVTEKGKDVELRCDPISGHTALYWYRQSLGQGLEFLIYFQGNSAPDKSGLPSDRFSAERTGGSVSTLTIQRTQQEDSAVYLCASSLGGVKPQHFGDGTRLSIL.

V gene TRBV30 combines with J gene TRBJ2-5; D perhaps matches TRBD2 (5 bases). The end of the DNA is better explained by TRBJ2-7, so the J call may be wrong. Germline assignment: CDR1 GTSNPN and CDR2 SVGIG (reference sequence). CDR3 length: 15 amino acids. CDR3 sequence reads: CAWSVRGRPPYEQYF. In DNA form, the CDR3 reads TGTGCCTGGAGTGTACGAGGGCGGCCACCCTACGAGCAGTACTTC.

CDR3 loop: CASKWRGEVTEAFF. CDR3 nucleotide sequence: TGCGCCAGCAAGTGGAGGGGCGAAGTCACTGAAGCTTTCTTT. The V call is TRBV5-1, the J call TRBJ1-1; tentatively, D is TRBD1 (5 bases). This CDR3 has 14 amino acids. V was cut by 6 bases and J by 4 bases, with 16 bases left in between. Per germline, CDR1 SGHRS and CDR2 YFSETQ.

The sample holds a few counts of this clone. One end of the junction varies from germline; a read error may be responsible. V usage is TRBV18 and J usage is TRBJ1-1; D perhaps matches TRBD1 (6 bases). The CDR3 totals 15 residues. CDR1 KGHSH and CDR2 LQKENI come from the germline V gene. The CDR3 is CASSTPGGANTEAFF. In DNA form, the CDR3 reads TGTGCCAGCTCAACACCCGGGGGCGCGAACACTGAAGCTTTCTTT.

The V and J genes are TRBV12-1 and TRBJ2-7. TRBV12-1 is a pseudogene. This CDR3 region has 15 residues. CDR3 sequence reads: CASSFTGPTEYEQYF. CDR3 nucleotide sequence: TGTGCCAGCAGCTTTACGGGACCCACCGAATACGAGCAGTACTTC.

This clone was found a few times. The chain combines TRBV2 with TRBJ2-3; the match to TRBD2 covers 11 bases. This CDR3 comprises 15 residues. With 4 bases clipped from V and 5 bases from J, the junction kept 5 bases outside the gene matches. CDR1 and CDR2 from the germline V gene are SNHLY and FYNNEI. This chain's CDR3 is CASSASGGRGDTQYF. CDR3 DNA: TGTGCCAGCAGTGCTAGCGGGGGGCGTGGAGATACGCAGTATTTT.

For this clone: The identical CDR3 is also encoded by other nucleotide sequences in the sample. The J gene is TRBJ1-2, the V gene TRBV5-6; 7 bases line up with TRBD1. The CDR3 is made up of 14 amino acids. The ends lost 0 bases at V and 4 bases at J; junction bases unmatched: 3. The germline CDR1 and CDR2 sequences are SGHDT and YYEEEE. The CDR3 nucleotides are TGTGCCAGCAGCTTGGGTGGGACAGTCTATGGCTACACCTTC. Protein: CASSLGGTVYGYTF.

As regards this clone: The same CDR3 is also encoded by other DNA sequences in this sample. V is TRBV7-8 and J is TRBJ2-3; the D gene could be TRBD1 or TRBD2 (6 bases each). CDR1 is SGHVS, CDR2 FQNEAQ, per germline. The CDR3 consists of 16 residues. V lost 5 bases and J lost 1, with 16 bases in between. Here the CDR3 reads CASSPGRRGGTDTQYF. CDR3 nucleotides: TGTGCCAGCAGCCCGGGCAGAAGGGGGGGCACAGATACGCAGTATTTT. Together with reference TRBV7-8 and TRBJ2-3, the CDR3 gives the full variable domain: GAGVSQSPRYKVAKRGQDVALRCDPISGHVSLFWYQQALGQGPEFLTYFQNEAQLDKSGLPSDRFFAERPEGSVSTLKIQRTQQEDSAVYLCASSPGRRGGTDTQYFGPGTRLTVL.

The chain combines TRBV10-3 with TRBJ2-7; 7 bases align to TRBD1. CDR3 length equals 13 residues. Per the germline V gene, CDR1 is ENHRY and CDR2 is SYGVKD. V lost 8 bases, J lost 3 bases, and 7 bases stayed unmatched. The CDR3 sequence: CAIAVGQDYEQYF. The DNA for the CDR3 is TGTGCCATCGCCGTTGGACAGGACTACGAGCAGTACTTC.

Of note for this clone: Other DNA sequences in the same sample also yield this CDR3. The chain recombines TRBV4-3 with TRBJ1-2; 9 positions agree with TRBD1. With V trimmed by 6 bases and J by 5 bases, 4 bases remained unmatched. Germline V gene data show CDR1 as LGHNA and CDR2 as YSLEER. The CDR3 is 13 amino acids. CDR3 sequence: CASSPGQGYGYTF. CDR3 nucleotide sequence: TGCGCCAGCAGTCCGGGACAGGGTTATGGCTACACCTTC.

Only a few counts were recorded for this clone. The V call is TRBV18, the J call TRBJ1-2, with unresolved D. The CDR3 is 14 amino acids. The V end lost 3 bases, the J end lost 3 bases, and 11 bases lay between the germline ends. Looked up from germline, CDR1 is KGHSH and CDR2 is LQKENI. The CDR3 reads CASSPDAADYGYTF. The CDR3 DNA sequence: TGTGCCAGCTCACCTGATGCCGCCGACTATGGCTACACCTTC.

This clone was detected only a few times. The chain links TRBV18 to TRBJ1-4; D ambiguous. The germline gives CDR1 KGHSH, CDR2 LQKENI. This CDR3 has 16 amino acids. V shed 3 bases and J shed 5 bases, with 16 bases lying between them. CDR3 DNA: TGTGCCAGCTCACCTTTGCAGTTAGAAACAAATGAAAAACTGTTTTTT. Translation gives CASSPLQLETNEKLFF.

This clone was found a few times. The chain links TRBV9 to TRBJ2-1, with D possibly being TRBD1 (6 bases). Germline V gene lookup returns CDR1 SGDLS and CDR2 YYNGEE. V lost 5 bases and J lost 5, with 14 bases in between. The CDR3 loop spans 14 amino acids. CDR3 amino acids: CASSRGIEDNEQFF. The CDR3 nucleotides read TGTGCCAGCAGTAGGGGGATTGAGGACAATGAGCAGTTCTTC.

This chain uses TRBV15 with TRBJ2-3; maybe TRBD2 (6 bases). Germline CDR1 LNHNV, CDR2 YYDKDF (reference sequence). Trimming left V 10 bases short and J 2 bases short, with 13 bases between. The CDR3 runs 13 residues. CDR3: CASRRGYTDTQYF. The CDR3 nucleotides are TGTGCCAGCCGGAGGGGTTACACAGATACGCAGTATTTT.

The chain joins TRBV4-1 to TRBJ2-2, with D possibly matching TRBD1 (6 bases). Germline-derived CDR1 and CDR2 are MGHRA and YSYEKL. The CDR3 runs 15 residues. V lost 3 bases and J 1 base, leaving 9 bases between the germline ends. As DNA, the CDR3 is TGCGCCAGCAGCCAGCCGGGACAGAACACCGGGGAGCTGTTTTTT. Translated: CASSQPGQNTGELFF.

The chain links TRBV2 to TRBJ2-7, with D uncertain. CDR3 length equals 12 residues. V gave up 5 bases and J gave up 4 bases, with 9 bases separating them. Germline loops: CDR1 SNHLY, CDR2 FYNNEI. As DNA, the CDR3 is TGTGCCAGCAGTTCTGCGCGGTACGAGCAGTACTTC. Translating gives CASSSARYEQYF.

This sequence joins TRBV4-1 and TRBJ2-1, with D tentatively TRBD1 or TRBD2 (5 bases each). This CDR3 has 14 residues. Trimming pared 5 bases from V and 7 bases from J, leaving 15 bases between. In germline, CDR1 is MGHRA, CDR2 YSYEKL. CDR3 DNA: TGCGCCAGCAGCTCCCGGGACCGTCTAAATGAGCAGTTCTTC. The encoded protein is CASSSRDRLNEQFF.